This entry lists 27 T cell receptor beta chains sequenced from one sample in a study of shared clonotypes between healthy human individuals. Naive CD8 cells lacked CD45RO and underwent positive selection for CCR7, leaving out terminally differentiated effector memory CD45RA+ cells. The table came from immunoSEQ multiplex PCR; TCRdb's copy has only in-frame clones and leaves some out. The sample carries around 2,000,000 clones, approximately 94% recorded once. Material: naive CD8+ T cells sorted from blood. The receptors derive from a man younger than 35 in good health.

This clone was observed once. The same CDR3 also results from other DNA sequences found in this sample. CDR3 loop: CASSLVGHLNTEAFF. The DNA for the CDR3 is TGCGCCAGCAGCTTGGTGGGACACCTGAACACTGAAGCTTTCTTT. This rearrangement joins TRBV5-1 to TRBJ1-1, with D maybe TRBD1 (6 bases). V shed 0 bases and J shed 0 bases, with 9 bases lying between them. This CDR3 is 15 amino acids long. Germline CDR1 SGHRS, CDR2 YFSETQ.

The V and J genes are TRBV5-5 and TRBJ2-1, with 13 bases matching TRBD2. The ends lost 4 bases at V and 7 bases at J; junction bases unmatched: 8. Germline loops: CDR1 SGHKS, CDR2 YYEKEE (reference sequence). The CDR3 loop spans 16 amino acids. CDR3 DNA: TGTGCCAGCAGCATGGGACTAGCGGGAATGAGGAATGAGCAGTTCTTC. It codes for CASSMGLAGMRNEQFF.

This clone was seen only once. The rearrangement joins TRBV11-2 to TRBJ2-3; 7 nucleotides align to TRBD1. The CDR3 sequence is 15 residues long. CDR1 is SGHAT, CDR2 FQNNGV, per germline. V lost 4 bases to trimming and J lost 0 bases; unmatched junction nucleotides: 4. CDR3 region: CASSYQDRSTDTQYF. CDR3 sequence (DNA): TGTGCCAGCAGCTACCAGGACAGGAGCACAGATACGCAGTATTTT. The whole variable domain, remainder taken from reference TRBV11-2 and TRBJ2-3, is EAGVAQSPRYKIIEKRQSVAFWCNPISGHATLYWYQQILGQGPKLLIQFQNNGVVDDSQLPKDRFSAERLKGVDSTLKIQPAKLEDSAVYLCASSYQDRSTDTQYFGPGTRLTVL.

The rearrangement joins TRBV5-4 to TRBJ2-7, with 7 bases aligning to TRBD1. The germline gives CDR1 SGHNT, CDR2 YYREEE (reference sequence). Unmatched junction bases numbered 5, after V lost 4 bases and J lost 1 base. The CDR3 extends over 14 amino acids. The CDR3 coding sequence is TGTGCCAGCAGCGATGTGACAGGGTCCTACGAGCAGTACTTC. It codes for CASSDVTGSYEQYF.

This clone occurred once. The CDR3 protein is CAISDFTSGTAGTDTQYF. In DNA form, the CDR3 reads TGTGCCATCAGTGACTTTACTAGCGGGACGGCGGGCACAGATACGCAGTATTTT. The chain is built from TRBV10-3 and TRBJ2-3; 10 bases align to TRBD2. The junction had 10 bases not matched to a gene; V was cut back by 3 bases and J by 1 base. The CDR3 is 18 amino acids. Germline CDR1 is ENHRY and CDR2 is SYGVKD.

The chain uses TRBV13 and TRBJ2-1; 9 bases are a match to TRBD1. This CDR3 comprises 15 residues. Trimming cost V 0 bases and J 7 bases; bases outside gene matches: 4. The germline V gene encodes CDR1 PRHDT and CDR2 FYEKMQ (reference sequence). The chain's CDR3 is CASSLGGTGSNEQFF. The CDR3 DNA follows: TGTGCCAGCAGCTTAGGTGGGACAGGGAGTAATGAGCAGTTCTTC. Looking up the rest from reference TRBV13 and TRBJ2-1 gives the full variable domain: AAGVIQSPRHLIKEKRETATLKCYPIPRHDTVYWYQQGPGQDPQFLISFYEKMQSDKGSIPDRFSAQQFSDYHSELNMSSLELGDSALYFCASSLGGTGSNEQFFGPGTRLTVL.

The V gene is TRBV6-5, the J gene TRBJ1-1; no definite D call. This CDR3 has 15 amino acids. Germline V gene sequence: CDR1 MNHEY, CDR2 SVGAGI. V lost 5 bases to trimming and J lost 1 base, with 14 bases between them. The CDR3, as DNA: TGTGCCAGCAGTCCCGAGTACCTGGAGAACACTGAAGCTTTCTTT. Translation gives CASSPEYLENTEAFF.

V is TRBV9 and J is TRBJ2-1, with a possible D match to TRBD2 (6 bases). Germline lookup yields CDR1 SGDLS and CDR2 YYNGEE. This CDR3 has 14 residues. V was shortened by 0 bases and J by 9 bases, with 13 bases between the two germline ends. CDR3 residues: CASSVEEGWSEQFF. The DNA for the CDR3 is TGTGCCAGCAGCGTAGAGGAGGGGTGGAGTGAGCAGTTCTTC. The full variable domain, completed using reference TRBV9 and TRBJ2-1, is DSGVTQTPKHLITATGQRVTLRCSPRSGDLSVYWYQQSLDQGLQFLIQYYNGEERAKGNILERFSAQQFPDLHSELNLSSLELGDSALYFCASSVEEGWSEQFFGPGTRLTVL.

The chain recombines TRBV7-9 with TRBJ2-7; D is unclear. The CDR3 has 12 residues. Trimming pared 3 bases from V and 5 bases from J, leaving 8 bases between. Germline V gene sequence: CDR1 SEHNR, CDR2 FQNEAQ (reference sequence). The CDR3: CASSLLPNEQYF. The CDR3 bases are TGTGCCAGCAGCTTGCTCCCCAACGAGCAGTACTTC.

The gene calls are TRBV5-1 and TRBJ2-1, with 11 bases lining up with TRBD2. The germline CDR1 and CDR2 sequences are SGHRS and YFSETQ. V shed 4 bases and J 5 bases; nucleotides not matched to a gene: 14. The CDR3 covers 18 residues. CDR3 nucleotide sequence: TGCGCCAGCAGCCTAGCCGGGACTAGCGGCGCGGGGGACAATGAGCAGTTCTTC. This codes for CASSLAGTSGAGDNEQFF.

The V call is TRBV28, the J call TRBJ1-4; D unresolved. The length of the CDR3 is 15 residues. V lost 6 bases and J lost 3, with 14 bases in between. CDR1 and CDR2 from the germline V gene are MDHEN and SYDVKM. In DNA, the CDR3 is TGTGCCAGCAGAACCTTAATGCGGGCTAATGAAAAACTGTTTTTT. This encodes CASRTLMRANEKLFF.

The V and J genes are TRBV10-3 and TRBJ2-1; 8 nucleotides align to TRBD1. Germline loops: CDR1 ENHRY, CDR2 SYGVKD. There are 15 residues in the CDR3. J lost 2 bases, V lost 2 bases, and 2 bases had no gene match. The CDR3 sequence: CAISEPDRAYNEQFF. For the CDR3, the DNA is TGTGCCATCAGTGAGCCGGACAGGGCCTACAATGAGCAGTTCTTC.

V usage is TRBV28 and J usage is TRBJ2-2; tentative D call: TRBD1 (5 bases). Trimming removed 3 bases at V and 6 bases at J, with 14 bases between. The germline V gene has CDR1 MDHEN and CDR2 SYDVKM. The CDR3 loop spans 15 amino acids. The CDR3 nucleotides are TGTGCCAGCAGTTTCGTGACAGCCTTACCCGGGGAGCTGTTTTTT. Amino acid sequence: CASSFVTALPGELFF.

The chain couples TRBV13 to TRBJ2-5, with 7 bases fitting TRBD1. The CDR3 loop spans 16 amino acids. Germline values: CDR1 PRHDT, CDR2 FYEKMQ (reference sequence). V dropped 6 bases and J dropped 5; count of bases not matched to a gene: 15. Here the CDR3 reads CASSSIRQGSLETQYF. The DNA of the CDR3 is TGTGCCAGCAGTTCAATCCGACAGGGTTCGCTGGAGACCCAGTACTTC.

The chain employs TRBV2 and TRBJ2-3; D remains unclear. Germline CDR1 reads SNHLY; CDR2 reads FYNNEI. This CDR3 has 14 amino acids. Between the trimmed V and J ends, which lost 6 bases and 5 bases, there was a span of 15 bases. CDR3 in amino acids: CASRTPADLDTQYF. DNA of the CDR3: TGTGCCAGCAGGACTCCCGCGGACCTAGATACGCAGTATTTT.

J is TRBJ2-7 and V is TRBV28; TRBD1 aligns across 8 bases. CDR3 length: 14 amino acids. CDR1 and CDR2 (germline): MDHEN, SYDVKM. V trimming: 5 bases; J trimming: 2 bases; junction bases outside the gene matches: 5. The CDR3 region has the DNA TGTGCCAGCAGTATTACAGGGGGGACCTACGAGCAGTACTTC. This gives the protein CASSITGGTYEQYF.

This chain uses TRBV28 with TRBJ2-5; D is unclear. The V end was cut by 3 bases, the J end by 5 bases, with 10 bases between. Germline V CDR1 and CDR2: MDHEN, SYDVKM. The CDR3 length is 13 residues. The CDR3 sequence: CASSFRPSETQYF. DNA of the CDR3: TGTGCCAGCAGTTTCCGCCCGTCCGAGACCCAGTACTTC.

V gene TRBV9 combines with J gene TRBJ2-3; no reliable D call. The CDR3 is 13 residues long. V was clipped by 4 bases and J by 2 bases, with 8 bases between them. The germline V gene encodes CDR1 SGDLS and CDR2 YYNGEE. The CDR3 sequence: CASSRAITDTQYF. For the CDR3, the DNA is TGTGCCAGCAGCCGGGCTATCACAGATACGCAGTATTTT.

The CDR3 protein is CSVDILAGGPFYNEQFF. CDR3 DNA: TGCAGCGTTGATATCCTAGCGGGAGGGCCTTTTTACAATGAGCAGTTCTTC. The rearrangement links TRBV29-1 to TRBJ2-1; 12 bases align to TRBD2. The V gene's germline CDR1 is SQVTM and CDR2 ANQGSEA. The CDR3 sequence is 17 residues long. V was pared by 3 bases and J by 4 bases, with 10 bases of the junction left unmatched.

The chain combines TRBV28 with TRBJ1-6; the D gene is possibly TRBD1 (6 bases). The length of the CDR3 is 15 residues. Trimming removed 1 base at V and 10 bases at J, with 14 bases between. Germline-derived CDR1 and CDR2 are MDHEN and SYDVKM. CDR3 DNA: TGTGCCAGCAGTTTATTGTGGGGGGCGCACTCACCCCTCCACTTT. Its translation: CASSLLWGAHSPLHF.

CDR3 nucleotides: TGTGCCAGCAGCCAATACGACGGGAACTACGAGCAGTACTTC. This encodes CASSQYDGNYEQYF. The chain carries TRBV4-2 and TRBJ2-7; tentatively, D is TRBD2 (5 bases). The CDR3 is 14 amino acids. Trimming shortened V by 2 bases and J by 3 bases, and 11 bases separated the two germline ends. Germline values: CDR1 LGHNA, CDR2 YNFKEQ.

Concerning this clone itself: In the same sample, other DNA sequences code for this CDR3. This chain uses TRBV28 with TRBJ1-4, with unresolved D. Germline CDR1 and CDR2: MDHEN and SYDVKM. The CDR3 has 13 residues. Trimming left V 2 bases short and J 8 bases short, with 9 bases between. CDR3 in amino acids: CASSLTGVEKLFF. CDR3 in DNA: TGTGCCAGCAGTTTAACTGGCGTCGAAAAACTGTTTTTT.

V gene TRBV10-3 combines with J gene TRBJ2-1, with D perhaps being TRBD1 or TRBD2 (6 bases each). Germline CDR1 ENHRY, CDR2 SYGVKD. Trimming cost V 11 bases and J 2 bases, with 16 bases left between them. This CDR3 region has 14 residues. CDR3 in DNA: TGTGCCGTAGGGGGGACTTCCGCCTACAATGAGCAGTTCTTC. It translates to CAVGGTSAYNEQFF.

This clone has only one observation. V is TRBV9 and J is TRBJ1-2; 8 nucleotides line up with TRBD1. The CDR3 has 18 residues. Trimming at V came to 3 bases and at J to 2 bases, leaving 15 bases not matched to a gene. The V gene's germline CDR1 is SGDLS and CDR2 YYNGEE. The DNA of the CDR3 is TGTGCCAGCAGCGAACCCCGGGACAGGCCAGATTTGAACTATGGCTACACCTTC. As protein: CASSEPRDRPDLNYGYTF.

The chain couples TRBV11-2 to TRBJ2-3; no definite D call. Per germline, CDR1 SGHAT and CDR2 FQNNGV. This CDR3 has 16 residues. The ends were cut back, 3 bases at V and 1 base at J, with 14 bases in the middle. The CDR3 bases are TGTGCCAGCAGCTTCGAAAACGGCAGACGCACAGATACGCAGTATTTT. Amino acids: CASSFENGRRTDTQYF.

CDR3 residues: CASSVTPGQFYGYTF. CDR3 nucleotide sequence: TGTGCCAGTAGTGTCACTCCGGGACAGTTCTATGGCTACACCTTC. This sequence joins TRBV19 and TRBJ1-2; 7 bases match TRBD1. The germline CDR1 and CDR2 sequences are LNHDA and SQIVND (reference sequence). This CDR3 has 15 amino acids. Trimming took 5 bases from V and 4 from J; bases not matched to a gene: 10.

This chain joins TRBV27 and TRBJ2-2; a weak D match, TRBD1 (6 bases). The CDR3 extends over 14 amino acids. Germline V gene sequence: CDR1 MNHEY, CDR2 SMNVEV (reference sequence). The V and J ends lost 8 bases and 4 bases respectively, with 14 bases between them. The CDR3 sequence is CASGAGAVTGELFF. For the CDR3, the DNA is TGTGCCAGCGGGGCAGGGGCGGTCACCGGGGAGCTGTTTTTT.